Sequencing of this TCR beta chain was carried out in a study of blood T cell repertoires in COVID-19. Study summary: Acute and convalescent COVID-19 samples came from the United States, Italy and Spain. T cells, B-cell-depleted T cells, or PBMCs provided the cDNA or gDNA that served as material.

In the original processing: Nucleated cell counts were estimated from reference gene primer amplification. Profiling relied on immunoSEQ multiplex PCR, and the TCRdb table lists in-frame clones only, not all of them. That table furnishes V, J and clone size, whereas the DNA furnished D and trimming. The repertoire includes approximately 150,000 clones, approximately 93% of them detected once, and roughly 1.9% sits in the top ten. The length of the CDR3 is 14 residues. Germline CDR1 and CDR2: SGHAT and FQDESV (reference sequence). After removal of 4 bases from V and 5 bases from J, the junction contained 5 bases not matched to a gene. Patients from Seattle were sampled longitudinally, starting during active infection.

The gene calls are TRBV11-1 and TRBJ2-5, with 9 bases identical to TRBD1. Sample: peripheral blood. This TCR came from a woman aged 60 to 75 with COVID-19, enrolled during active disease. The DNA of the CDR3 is TGTGCCAGCAGCTCGGACAGGGGAAGCGAGACCCAGTACTTC. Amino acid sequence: CASSSDRGSETQYF.